A selection of T cell receptor beta chains follows, all from one sample in a study of T cells in tuberculosis. Assay: immunoSEQ multiplex PCR; the TCRdb copy retains only in-frame clones and omits some. The sample records 25,000 to 30,000 clones, just over 90% being singletons. The material sequenced was PBMCs, taken at tuberculosis diagnosis. The receptors were sampled from an adult with tuberculosis. The CDR3 runs from the conserved cysteine through the conserved F or W. The D gene is left open where the match is weak. Where a row states a size, it is once, few, many or the class of an expanded clone; other rows omit it.

J	size	V	D	DNA	CDR3
TRBJ1-3	once	TRBV4-1	TRBD1	TGCGCCAGCAGCCAAGCGCCGACAGGGGGGGCGGGAAACACCATATATTTT	CASSQAPTGGAGNTIYF
TRBJ2-2	-	TRBV2	TRBD2	TGTGCCAGCAGTACTTGGGGGGGAGGGAACACCGGGGAGCTGTTTTTT	CASSTWGGGNTGELFF
TRBJ2-2	-	TRBV29-1	-	TGCAGCGTTGATGAACAGGGTAACACCGGGGAGCTGTTTTTT	CSVDEQGNTGELFF
TRBJ1-5	-	TRBV25-1	-	TGTGCCAGCAGTGGATCAGGGGAAAGTGGTCAGCCCCAGCATTTT	CASSGSGESGQPQHF
TRBJ2-7	-	TRBV6-5	TRBD1	TGTGCCAGCAGTTACGGGGGACAGGGTCCCTACGAGCAGTACTTC	CASSYGGQGPYEQYF
TRBJ2-2	-	TRBV18	TRBD1	TGTGCCAGCTCACCACAGAGGGGGCCCTCGGCCGGGGAGCTGTTTTTT	CASSPQRGPSAGELFF
TRBJ2-5	-	TRBV5-1	-	TGCGCCAGCAGCCCCCTAGGGGCATTCCAAGAGACCCAGTACTTC	CASSPLGAFQETQYF
TRBJ1-5	-	TRBV6-5	TRBD1	TGTGCCAGCAGAAAAGTACAGGGGGTAGATAAGCCCCAGCATTTT	CASRKVQGVDKPQHF
TRBJ2-5	-	TRBV9	TRBD2	TGTGCCAGCAGCGACGAACTAGCGGGACCCCAAGAGACCCAGTACTTC	CASSDELAGPQETQYF
TRBJ1-2	-	TRBV6-6	-	TGTGCCAGCAGTTACCCACCCTCCCAGGAAATCGGCTACACCTTC	CASSYPPSQEIGYTF
TRBJ2-7	-	TRBV5-4	TRBD2	TGTGCCAGCAGCACTAGCGGGAGCCCAGGTGACGAGCAGTACTTC	CASSTSGSPGDEQYF
TRBJ2-7	-	TRBV6-5	TRBD2	TGTGCCAGCAGCCCTGCCCTAGCGGGAGGCTACGAGCAGTACTTC	CASSPALAGGYEQYF
TRBJ2-5	-	TRBV6-5	TRBD1	TGTGCCAGCAGGGGGACAGGGGGAGGCGAGACCCAGTACTTC	CASRGTGGGETQYF
TRBJ2-1	-	TRBV7-8	TRBD2	TGTGCCAGCAGCTTAGTAGTAGCGGGGGGTTACAATGAGCAGTTCTTC	CASSLVVAGGYNEQFF
TRBJ2-3	-	TRBV4-1	-	TGCGCCAGCAGCCAAGAAGGCAGGGAGGTAGATACGCAGTATTTT	CASSQEGREVDTQYF
TRBJ2-4	once	TRBV4-1	TRBD1	TGCGCCAGCAGCCAAACAGGGGTCGAAAACATTCAGTACTTC	CASSQTGVENIQYF
TRBJ2-1	-	TRBV5-1	TRBD1	TGCGCCAGCAGCTACAAACCGACCGGGACAGGGTCAGGCGATGAGCAGTTCTTC	CASSYKPTGTGSGDEQFF
TRBJ2-2	-	TRBV6-5	-	TGTGCCAGCAGTTACTTCGCAGGGCTTATCGGGGAGCTGTTTTTT	CASSYFAGLIGELFF
TRBJ2-7	few	TRBV6-5	-	TGTGCCAGCAGTCACTACGTAGAGGTCTCCTACGAGCAGTACTTC	CASSHYVEVSYEQYF
TRBJ1-1	-	TRBV27	TRBD1	TGTGCCAGCAGTTTATCAGGGACAGTGAACACTGAAGCTTTCTTT	CASSLSGTVNTEAFF
TRBJ2-2	once	TRBV5-1	TRBD2	TGCGCCAGCAGCTTGATAGCGGGGGGCACCGGGGAGCTGTTTTTT	CASSLIAGGTGELFF
TRBJ1-1	-	TRBV29-1	TRBD1	TGCAGCGTTGAAGATCGGGACAGGGTGGTAGCTTTCTTT	CSVEDRDRVVAFF
TRBJ2-3	-	TRBV12-5	-	TGTGCTAGTGCGCCCGGACTCACAACAGATACGCAGTATTTT	CASAPGLTTDTQYF
TRBJ2-4	-	TRBV10-2	TRBD1	TGCGCCACCGGGGCCGGGACAGGGGATCTCGGGAGGGCCAAAAACATTCAGTACTTC	CATGAGTGDLGRAKNIQYF
TRBJ1-5	-	TRBV12-5	TRBD1	TGTGCTAGTGGTTTGGGAGGACAGGGTCTCAATCAGCCCCAGCATTTT	CASGLGGQGLNQPQHF
TRBJ2-3	-	TRBV5-1	TRBD2	TGCGCCAGCAGGGATGGGACTAGCGGGAGCACAGATACGCAGTATTTT	CASRDGTSGSTDTQYF
TRBJ2-4	-	TRBV6-5	-	TGTGCCAGCAGCGCCTGGGCCAGGGGCAAAAACATTCAGTACTTC	CASSAWARGKNIQYF
TRBJ1-2	-	TRBV5-1	TRBD1	TGCGCCAGCAGCGACAGGGACAGAGGTAACTATGGCTACACCTTC	CASSDRDRGNYGYTF
TRBJ1-5	-	TRBV19	-	TGTGCCAGTACCCGAGGACAGCACGTAGGGAATCAGCCCCAGCATTTT	CASTRGQHVGNQPQHF
TRBJ1-1	-	TRBV30	-	TGTGCCTGGAGTGTTGGGTTCGCAGGGGACCCGACCCTTGAAGCTTTCTTT	CAWSVGFAGDPTLEAFF
TRBJ2-3	-	TRBV30	-	TGTGCCCAGGGGACAGATACGCAGTATTTT	CAQGTDTQYF
TRBJ1-5	once	TRBV7-6	-	TGTGCCAGCAGCTTAGGAGGGTATAGCAATCAGCCCCAGCATTTT	CASSLGGYSNQPQHF
TRBJ2-5	once	TRBV6-1	TRBD2	TGTGCCAGCAGTGAAGAGGTAGCGGGACAAGAGACCCAGTACTTC	CASSEEVAGQETQYF
TRBJ1-3	-	TRBV2	-	TGTGCCAGCAGCGCCTGGGGGGGATTCTCCTCTGGAAACACCATATATTTT	CASSAWGGFSSGNTIYF
TRBJ2-3	-	TRBV7-9	TRBD2	TGTGCCAGCAGCTTGAGCGGGAAGGAAACAGATACGCAGTATTTT	CASSLSGKETDTQYF
TRBJ2-2	-	TRBV20-1	-	TGCAGTGCTAGTAGGGACAGGGAGCTGTTTTTT	CSASRDRELFF
TRBJ2-3	-	TRBV9	-	TGTGCCAGCAGCGTAGGTAGCGCTCGCACAGATACGCAGTATTTT	CASSVGSARTDTQYF
TRBJ1-4	-	TRBV4-1	-	TGCGCCAGCAGCCAGGGAAGGGGTTCAACTAATGAAAAACTGTTTTTT	CASSQGRGSTNEKLFF
TRBJ1-2	-	TRBV2	-	TGTGCCAGCAGTGAAGCAGGGAGGGGCTATGGCTACACCTTC	CASSEAGRGYGYTF
TRBJ2-4	-	TRBV30	-	TGTGCCTGGAGTGTAACCCTAGGCGATATTGAGCGGTTCTACTCTATAGCCAAAAACATTCAGTACTTC	CAWSVTLGDIERFYSIAKNIQYF
TRBJ1-2	-	TRBV9	TRBD1	TGTGCCAGCAGCGTAAACAGGGGGACAGAACCTATAAACTATGGCTACACCTTC	CASSVNRGTEPINYGYTF
TRBJ2-7	once	TRBV6-6	TRBD1	TGTGCCAGCAGTTACGACAGGGTGGCCTACGAGCAGTACTTC	CASSYDRVAYEQYF
TRBJ2-1	-	TRBV7-3	TRBD2	TGTGCCAGCAGCTTTACCCCAGCGGGGGGGAGCTATGAGCAGTTCTTC	CASSFTPAGGSYEQFF
TRBJ2-7	-	TRBV14	TRBD1	TGTGCCAGCAGCCCGTACCACGGGGAAAGGGGGCTTGAGCAGTACTTC	CASSPYHGERGLEQYF
TRBJ2-7	few	TRBV19	-	TGTGCCAGTAGTATTATGGCTGGCTACGAGCAGTACTTC	CASSIMAGYEQYF
TRBJ2-2	-	TRBV25-1	-	TGTGCCAGCATGCCGGCGGGCTCGAACACCGGGGAGCTGTTTTTT	CASMPAGSNTGELFF
TRBJ2-3	-	TRBV2	TRBD2	TGTGCCAGCAGTGATTGGGAAGCGGGAGGGCCCCCAGATACGCAGTATTTT	CASSDWEAGGPPDTQYF
TRBJ2-1	-	TRBV11-2	-	TGTGCCAGCAGCTTAGATGGCCTAGACAATGAGCAGTTCTTC	CASSLDGLDNEQFF
TRBJ2-1	-	TRBV25-1	TRBD1	TGTGCCAGCAGGACAGGGCATGAGCAGTTCTTC	CASRTGHEQFF
TRBJ2-7	-	TRBV6-6	-	TGTGCCAGCAGGAACAGGGCGGGCGAGCAGTACTTC	CASRNRAGEQYF
TRBJ2-1	-	TRBV4-1	TRBD2	TGCGCCAGCAGAGCTTCACCGGGACTAGCGGGAGCCAACTCCTACAATGAGCAGTTCTTC	CASRASPGLAGANSYNEQFF
TRBJ2-3	-	TRBV7-2	TRBD2	TGTGCCAGCAGCTTAGCTGTAGCGGGAGCGAATACGCAGTATTTT	CASSLAVAGANTQYF
TRBJ2-7	-	TRBV5-6	TRBD1	TGTGCCAGCACCTCATCTGGGGTCGGGACAGGGGGGTACGAGCAGTACTTC	CASTSSGVGTGGYEQYF
TRBJ1-5	-	TRBV30	-	TGTGCCTGGAATCTGGGTACGAGGCAGCCCCAGCATTTT	CAWNLGTRQPQHF
TRBJ2-1	few	TRBV25-1	TRBD2	TGTGCCAGCAGTACAACCTCGGGGGGGCTGTCCTACAATGAGCAGTTCTTC	CASSTTSGGLSYNEQFF
TRBJ2-1	-	TRBV6-1	-	TGTGCCAGCAGGGAGGGTTACAATGAGCAGTTCTTC	CASREGYNEQFF
TRBJ1-2	-	TRBV15	-	TGTGCCACCAGCAGCGACCTCACAGGGAACTATGGCTACACCTTC	CATSSDLTGNYGYTF